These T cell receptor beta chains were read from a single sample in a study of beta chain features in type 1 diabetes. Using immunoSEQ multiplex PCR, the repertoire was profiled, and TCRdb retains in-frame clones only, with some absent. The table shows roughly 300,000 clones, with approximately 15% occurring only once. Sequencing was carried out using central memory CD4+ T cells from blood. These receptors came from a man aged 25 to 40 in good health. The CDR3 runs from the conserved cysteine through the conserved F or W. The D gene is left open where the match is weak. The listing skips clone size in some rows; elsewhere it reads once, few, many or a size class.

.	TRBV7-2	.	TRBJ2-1	CASSFLRMGTNEQFF	TGTGCCAGCAGCTTTCTTCGCATGGGAACCAATGAGCAGTTCTTC
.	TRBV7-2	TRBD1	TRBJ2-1	CASSLTRDRGEQFF	TGTGCCAGCAGCCTAACCCGGGACAGGGGTGAGCAGTTCTTC
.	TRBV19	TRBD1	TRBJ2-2	CASRNLLGQGATGELFF	TGTGCCAGTAGAAATCTACTCGGACAGGGTGCCACCGGGGAGCTGTTTTTT
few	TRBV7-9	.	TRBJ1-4	CASSLVGRGEKLFF	TGTGCCAGCAGCTTAGTTGGGCGGGGTGAAAAACTGTTTTTT
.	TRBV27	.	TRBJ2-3	CASSPSGRRTDTQYF	TGTGCCAGCAGCCCCTCCGGGAGACGCACAGATACGCAGTATTTT
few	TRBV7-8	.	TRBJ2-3	CASSFRRGAPDTQYF	TGTGCCAGCAGCTTCCGGCGGGGCGCACCAGATACGCAGTATTTT
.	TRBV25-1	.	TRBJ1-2	CASSAGAGYGYTF	TGTGCCAGCAGTGCGGGGGCCGGCTATGGCTACACCTTC
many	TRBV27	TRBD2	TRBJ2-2	CASKTSGKSGELFF	TGTGCCAGCAAGACTAGCGGGAAGTCCGGGGAGCTGTTTTTT
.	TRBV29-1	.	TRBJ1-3	CSVDSGNTIYF	TGCAGCGTTGACAGCGGGAACACCATATATTTT
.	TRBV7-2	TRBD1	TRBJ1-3	CASSFKGASGNTIYF	TGTGCCAGCAGCTTCAAGGGGGCGTCCGGAAACACCATATATTTT
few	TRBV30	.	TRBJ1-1	CAWSRQMNTEAFF	TGTGCCTGGAGCAGGCAAATGAACACTGAAGCTTTCTTT
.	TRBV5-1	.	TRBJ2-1	CASSFGTGRTSEQFF	TGCGCCAGCAGCTTCGGGACCGGCAGGACGAGTGAGCAGTTCTTC
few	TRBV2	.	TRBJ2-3	CASSVLVSTDTQYF	TGTGCCAGCAGTGTCTTAGTGTCCACAGATACGCAGTATTTT
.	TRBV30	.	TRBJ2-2	CAWSVFGGELFF	TGTGCCTGGAGTGTTTTCGGCGGGGAGCTGTTTTTT
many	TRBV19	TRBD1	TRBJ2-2	CASSPGGSPGELFF	TGTGCCAGTAGTCCAGGGGGCTCTCCCGGGGAGCTGTTTTTT
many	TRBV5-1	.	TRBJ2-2	CASSPTRTKNTGELFF	TGCGCCAGCAGCCCGACTCGGACAAAGAACACCGGGGAGCTGTTTTTT
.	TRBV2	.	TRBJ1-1	CASSPPKGAFF	TGTGCCAGCAGTCCCCCTAAGGGCGCTTTCTTT
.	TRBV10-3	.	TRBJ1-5	CAIRGDSNQPQHF	TGTGCCATCAGGGGGGATAGCAATCAGCCCCAGCATTTT
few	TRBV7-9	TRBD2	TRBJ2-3	CASSLVGTSFADTQYF	TGTGCCAGCAGCTTAGTGGGGACTAGCTTCGCAGATACGCAGTATTTT
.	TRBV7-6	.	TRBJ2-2	CASSLVSSPGELFF	TGTGCCAGCAGCTTAGTCTCTAGTCCCGGGGAGCTGTTTTTT
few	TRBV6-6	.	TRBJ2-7	CASSSLYEQYF	TGTGCCAGCAGTTCCCTCTACGAGCAGTACTTC
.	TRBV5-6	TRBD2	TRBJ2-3	CASRTAGGRLDTQYF	TGTGCCAGCAGGACGGCGGGGGGCCGCCTGGATACGCAGTATTTT
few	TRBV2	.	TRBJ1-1	CASSDRVGDTEAFF	TGTGCCAGCAGTGACAGGGTTGGAGACACTGAAGCTTTCTTT
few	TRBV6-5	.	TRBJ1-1	CASSIRDNTEAFF	TGTGCCAGCAGTATCCGGGACAACACTGAAGCTTTCTTT
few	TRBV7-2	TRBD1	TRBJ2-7	CASSPKTGGADEQYF	TGTGCCAGCAGCCCGAAGACAGGGGGGGCGGACGAGCAGTACTTC
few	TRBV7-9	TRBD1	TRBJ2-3	CASSSRQGDTDTQYF	TGTGCCAGCAGCTCCAGACAGGGTGACACAGATACGCAGTATTTT
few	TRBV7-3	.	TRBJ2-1	CASSLLSGRPSSYNEQFF	TGTGCCAGCAGCTTACTTTCAGGGCGCCCCTCATCCTACAATGAGCAGTTCTTC
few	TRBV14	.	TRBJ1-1	CASSQFLQGREAFF	TGTGCCAGCAGCCAATTTCTCCAGGGGCGCGAAGCTTTCTTT
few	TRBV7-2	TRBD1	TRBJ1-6	CASSLGGQLGSPLHF	TGTGCCAGCAGCTTAGGGGGACAGCTTGGTTCACCCCTCCACTTT
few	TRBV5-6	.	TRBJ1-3	CASSLSGNTIYF	TGTGCCAGCAGCTTATCGGGAAACACCATATATTTT
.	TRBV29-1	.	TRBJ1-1	CSVDDKRNTEAFF	TGCAGCGTTGATGATAAGAGGAACACTGAAGCTTTCTTT
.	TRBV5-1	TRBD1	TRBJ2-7	CASSVGQGSYEQYF	TGCGCCAGCAGCGTGGGACAGGGGTCCTACGAGCAGTACTTC
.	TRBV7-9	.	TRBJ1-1	CASSFKGDTEAFF	TGTGCCAGCAGCTTTAAAGGGGACACTGAAGCTTTCTTT
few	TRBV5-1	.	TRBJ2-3	CASSLGGHTDTQYF	TGCGCCAGCAGCTTGGGGGGCCACACAGATACGCAGTATTTT
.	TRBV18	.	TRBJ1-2	CASSPGVDYGYTF	TGTGCCAGCTCACCGGGGGTGGACTATGGCTACACCTTC
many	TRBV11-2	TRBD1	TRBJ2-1	CASSSPGQTLFF	TGTGCCAGCAGCTCGCCGGGACAGACCCTTTTCTTC
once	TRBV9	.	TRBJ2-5	CASGVSQSQYF	TGTGCCAGCGGCGTCTCCCAATCCCAGTACTTC
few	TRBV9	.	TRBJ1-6	CASSVTGYLNSPLHF	TGTGCCAGCAGCGTAACCGGATACCTTAATTCACCCCTCCACTTT
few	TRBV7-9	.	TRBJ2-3	CASSLAAGIEDTQYF	TGTGCCAGCAGCTTGGCCGCGGGAATTGAAGATACGCAGTATTTT
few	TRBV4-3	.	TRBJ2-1	CASSQEGSHRRDEQFF	TGCGCCAGCAGCCAAGAGGGCTCCCACAGGCGGGATGAGCAGTTCTTC
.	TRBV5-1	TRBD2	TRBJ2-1	CASSPASGGSSYNEQFF	TGCGCCAGCAGCCCCGCTAGCGGGGGAAGCTCCTACAATGAGCAGTTCTTC
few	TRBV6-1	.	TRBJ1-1	CASSEAGAWTEAFF	TGTGCCAGCAGTGAAGCGGGGGCGTGGACCGAAGCTTTCTTT
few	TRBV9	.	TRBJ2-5	CASSFRYQETQYF	TGTGCCAGCAGTTTCCGGTACCAAGAGACCCAGTACTTC
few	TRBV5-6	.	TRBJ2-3	CASSLERADTQYF	TGTGCCAGCAGCTTGGAACGGGCAGATACGCAGTATTTT
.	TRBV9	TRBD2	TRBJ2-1	CASRGSKASGSYNEQFF	TGTGCCAGCAGGGGCAGTAAAGCTAGCGGGAGTTACAATGAGCAGTTCTTC
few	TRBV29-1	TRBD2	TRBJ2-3	CSVAISRSTSGSTDTQYF	TGCAGCGTTGCCATAAGCCGATCGACTAGCGGGAGTACAGATACGCAGTATTTT
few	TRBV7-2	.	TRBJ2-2	CATQDGILNTGELFF	TGTGCCACACAAGACGGAATCCTTAACACCGGGGAGCTGTTTTTT
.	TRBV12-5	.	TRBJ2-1	CASVRSGSSYNEQFF	TGTGCTAGTGTTCGTAGCGGAAGCTCCTACAATGAGCAGTTCTTC
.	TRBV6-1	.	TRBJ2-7	CASSNDGSYEQYF	TGTGCCAGCAGCAACGACGGGAGCTACGAGCAGTACTTC
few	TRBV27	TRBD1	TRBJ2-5	CASSLSGTGGETQYF	TGTGCCAGCAGTTTATCGGGGACAGGGGGAGAGACCCAGTACTTC
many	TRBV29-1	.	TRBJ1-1	CSVLQSNTEAFF	TGCAGCGTTCTGCAGTCGAACACTGAAGCTTTCTTT
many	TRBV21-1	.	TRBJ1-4	CASSKGLDEKLFF	TGTGCCAGCAGCAAAGGGTTAGATGAAAAACTGTTTTTT
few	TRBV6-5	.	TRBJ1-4	CASGRQTTNEKLFF	TGTGCCAGCGGGAGACAGACAACTAATGAAAAACTGTTTTTT
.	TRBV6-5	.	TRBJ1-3	CASSYLPGESGNTIYF	TGTGCCAGCAGTTATCTGCCAGGAGAATCTGGAAACACCATATATTTT
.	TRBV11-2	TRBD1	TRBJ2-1	CASSASRGGPPFF	TGTGCCAGCAGCGCATCCAGAGGGGGCCCCCCGTTCTTC
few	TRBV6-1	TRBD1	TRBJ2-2	CATDRGPATGELFF	TGTGCCACCGACAGGGGACCAGCCACCGGGGAGCTGTTTTTT
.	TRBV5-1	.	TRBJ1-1	CASSSEGGRRNTEAFF	TGCGCCAGCAGCTCCGAAGGGGGGAGAAGGAACACTGAAGCTTTCTTT
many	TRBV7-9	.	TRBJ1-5	CASSLVSGVQDNQPQHF	TGTGCCAGCAGCTTAGTTTCAGGGGTGCAGGACAATCAGCCCCAGCATTTT
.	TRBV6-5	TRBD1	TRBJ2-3	CASMALTGVDTQYF	TGTGCCAGCATGGCCCTGACAGGGGTAGATACGCAGTATTTT
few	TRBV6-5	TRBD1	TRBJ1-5	CAISGQGDQPQHF	TGTGCCATCAGTGGCCAGGGGGATCAGCCCCAGCATTTT